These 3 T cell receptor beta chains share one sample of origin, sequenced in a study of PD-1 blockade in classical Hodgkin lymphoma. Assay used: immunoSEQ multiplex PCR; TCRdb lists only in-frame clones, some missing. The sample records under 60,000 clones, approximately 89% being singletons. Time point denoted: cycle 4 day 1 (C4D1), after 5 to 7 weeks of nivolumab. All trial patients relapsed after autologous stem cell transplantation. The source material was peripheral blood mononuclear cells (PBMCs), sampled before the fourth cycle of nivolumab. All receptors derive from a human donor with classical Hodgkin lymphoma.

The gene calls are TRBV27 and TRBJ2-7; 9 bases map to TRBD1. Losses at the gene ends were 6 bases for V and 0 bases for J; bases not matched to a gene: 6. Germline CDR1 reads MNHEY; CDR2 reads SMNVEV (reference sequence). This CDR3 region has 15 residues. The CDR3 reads CASRPGQGSSYEQYF. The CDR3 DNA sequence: TGTGCCAGCAGACCAGGACAGGGGAGCTCCTACGAGCAGTACTTC.

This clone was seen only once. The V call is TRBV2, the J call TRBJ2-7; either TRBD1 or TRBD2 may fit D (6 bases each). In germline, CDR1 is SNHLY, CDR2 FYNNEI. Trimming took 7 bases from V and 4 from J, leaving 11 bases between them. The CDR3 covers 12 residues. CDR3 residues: CASMGGLYEQYF. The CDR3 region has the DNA TGTGCCAGCATGGGGGGCCTTTACGAGCAGTACTTC. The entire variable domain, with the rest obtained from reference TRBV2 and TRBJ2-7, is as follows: EPEVTQTPSHQVTQMGQEVILRCVPISNHLYFYWYRQILGQKVEFLVSFYNNEISEKSEIFDDQFSVERPDGSNFTLKIRSTKLEDSAMYFCASMGGLYEQYFGPGTRLTVT.

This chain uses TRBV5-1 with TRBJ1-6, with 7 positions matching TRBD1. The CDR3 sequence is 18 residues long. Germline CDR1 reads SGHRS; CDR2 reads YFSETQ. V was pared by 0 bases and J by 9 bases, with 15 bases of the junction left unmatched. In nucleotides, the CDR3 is TGCGCCAGCAGCTTGGGACAGGGAAGGCTCGGTAATGGTTCACCCCTCCACTTT. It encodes CASSLGQGRLGNGSPLHF.